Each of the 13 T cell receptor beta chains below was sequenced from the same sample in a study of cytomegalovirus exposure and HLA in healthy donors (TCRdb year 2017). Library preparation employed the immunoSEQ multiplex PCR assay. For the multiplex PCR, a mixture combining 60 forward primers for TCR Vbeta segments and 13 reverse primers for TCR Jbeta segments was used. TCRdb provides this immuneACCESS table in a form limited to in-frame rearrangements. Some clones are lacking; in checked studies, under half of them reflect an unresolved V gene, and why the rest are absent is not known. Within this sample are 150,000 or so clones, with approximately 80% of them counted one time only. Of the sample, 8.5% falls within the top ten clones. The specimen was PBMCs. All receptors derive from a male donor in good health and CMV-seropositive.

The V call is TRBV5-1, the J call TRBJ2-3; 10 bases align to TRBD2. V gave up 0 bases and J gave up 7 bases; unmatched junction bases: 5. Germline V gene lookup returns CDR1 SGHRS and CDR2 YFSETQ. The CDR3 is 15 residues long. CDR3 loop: CASSLGPSGSNTQYF. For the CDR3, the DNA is TGCGCCAGCAGCTTGGGCCCTAGCGGGAGCAATACGCAGTATTTT.

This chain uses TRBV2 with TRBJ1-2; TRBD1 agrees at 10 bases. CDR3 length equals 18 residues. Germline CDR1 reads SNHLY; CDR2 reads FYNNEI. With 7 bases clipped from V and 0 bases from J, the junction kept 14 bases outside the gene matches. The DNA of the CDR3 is TGTGCCAGCACCAGAATAGGGACAGGGGCGCTAGCTAACTATGGCTACACCTTC. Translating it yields CASTRIGTGALANYGYTF.

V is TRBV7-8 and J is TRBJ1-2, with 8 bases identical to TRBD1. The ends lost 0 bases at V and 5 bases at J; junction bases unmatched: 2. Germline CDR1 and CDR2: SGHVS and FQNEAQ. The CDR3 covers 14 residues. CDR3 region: CASSLARTGYGYTF. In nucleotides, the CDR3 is TGTGCCAGCAGCTTAGCGCGGACAGGGTATGGCTACACCTTC. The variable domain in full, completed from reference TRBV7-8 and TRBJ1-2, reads GAGVSQSPRYKVAKRGQDVALRCDPISGHVSLFWYQQALGQGPEFLTYFQNEAQLDKSGLPSDRFFAERPEGSVSTLKIQRTQQEDSAVYLCASSLARTGYGYTFGSGTRLTVV.

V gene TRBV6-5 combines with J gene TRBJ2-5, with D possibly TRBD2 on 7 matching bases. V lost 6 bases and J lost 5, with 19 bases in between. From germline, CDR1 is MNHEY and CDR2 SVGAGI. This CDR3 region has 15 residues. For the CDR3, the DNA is TGTGCCAGCAGCTTAGGGGGGGCGGGAAGGGAGACCCAGTACTTC. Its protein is CASSLGGAGRETQYF.

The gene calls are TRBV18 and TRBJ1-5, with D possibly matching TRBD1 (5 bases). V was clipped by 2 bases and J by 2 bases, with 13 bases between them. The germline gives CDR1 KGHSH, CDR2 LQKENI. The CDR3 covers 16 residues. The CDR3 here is CASSPRGQVGNQPQHF. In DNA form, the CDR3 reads TGTGCCAGCTCACCAAGGGGTCAGGTGGGCAATCAGCCCCAGCATTTT.

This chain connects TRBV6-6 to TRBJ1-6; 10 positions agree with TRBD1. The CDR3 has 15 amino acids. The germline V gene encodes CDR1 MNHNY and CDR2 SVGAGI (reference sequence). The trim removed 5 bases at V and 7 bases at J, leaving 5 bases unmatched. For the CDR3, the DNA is TGTGCCAGCAGTCGGGACAGGGGTTTGAATTCACCCCTCCACTTT. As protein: CASSRDRGLNSPLHF.

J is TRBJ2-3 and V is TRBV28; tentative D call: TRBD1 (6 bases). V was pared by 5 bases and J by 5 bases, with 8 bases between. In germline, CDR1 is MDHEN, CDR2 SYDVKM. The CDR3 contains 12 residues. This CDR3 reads CASSLQGDTQYF. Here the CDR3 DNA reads TGTGCCAGCAGTCTACAGGGAGATACGCAGTATTTT.

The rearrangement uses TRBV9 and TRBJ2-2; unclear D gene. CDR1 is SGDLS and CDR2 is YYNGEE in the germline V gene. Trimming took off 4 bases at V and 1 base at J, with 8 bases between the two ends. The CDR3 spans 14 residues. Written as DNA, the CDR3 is TGTGCCAGCAGCCCCCGACAGAACACCGGGGAGCTGTTTTTT. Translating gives CASSPRQNTGELFF.

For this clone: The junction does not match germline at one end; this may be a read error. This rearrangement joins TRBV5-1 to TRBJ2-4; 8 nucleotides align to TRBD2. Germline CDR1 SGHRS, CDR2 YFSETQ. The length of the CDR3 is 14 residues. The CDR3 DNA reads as TGCGCCAGCAGCCCTTCTAGCGGGCGCAACAGTCAGTACTTC. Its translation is CASSPSSGRNSQYF.

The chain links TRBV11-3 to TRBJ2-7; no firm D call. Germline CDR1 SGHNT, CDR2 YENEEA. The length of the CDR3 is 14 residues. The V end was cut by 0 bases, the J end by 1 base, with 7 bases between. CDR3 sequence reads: CASSLDGESYEQYF. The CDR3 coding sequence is TGTGCCAGCAGCTTAGATGGAGAGTCCTACGAGCAGTACTTC.

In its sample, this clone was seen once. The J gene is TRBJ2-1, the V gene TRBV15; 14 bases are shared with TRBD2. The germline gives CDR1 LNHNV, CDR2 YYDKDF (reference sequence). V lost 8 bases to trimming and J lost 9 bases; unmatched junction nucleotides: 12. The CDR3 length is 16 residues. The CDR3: CATGKSRTSGRTEQFF. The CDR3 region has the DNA TGTGCCACCGGCAAAAGCCGGACTAGCGGGAGGACTGAGCAGTTCTTC.

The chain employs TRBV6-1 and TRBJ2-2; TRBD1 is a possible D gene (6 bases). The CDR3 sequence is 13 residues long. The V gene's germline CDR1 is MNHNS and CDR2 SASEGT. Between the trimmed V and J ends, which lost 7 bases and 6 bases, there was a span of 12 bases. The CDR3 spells CASNPQGAGELFF. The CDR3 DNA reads TGTGCCAGCAATCCACAGGGTGCCGGGGAGCTGTTTTTT.

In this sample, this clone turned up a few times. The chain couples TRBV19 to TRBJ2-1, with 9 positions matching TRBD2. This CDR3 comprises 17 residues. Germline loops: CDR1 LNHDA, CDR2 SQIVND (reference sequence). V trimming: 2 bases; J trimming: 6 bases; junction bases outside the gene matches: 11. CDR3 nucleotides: TGTGCCAGTAGTATATCTGTTACGCGGGGGGGACGCAATGAGCAGTTCTTC. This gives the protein CASSISVTRGGRNEQFF.